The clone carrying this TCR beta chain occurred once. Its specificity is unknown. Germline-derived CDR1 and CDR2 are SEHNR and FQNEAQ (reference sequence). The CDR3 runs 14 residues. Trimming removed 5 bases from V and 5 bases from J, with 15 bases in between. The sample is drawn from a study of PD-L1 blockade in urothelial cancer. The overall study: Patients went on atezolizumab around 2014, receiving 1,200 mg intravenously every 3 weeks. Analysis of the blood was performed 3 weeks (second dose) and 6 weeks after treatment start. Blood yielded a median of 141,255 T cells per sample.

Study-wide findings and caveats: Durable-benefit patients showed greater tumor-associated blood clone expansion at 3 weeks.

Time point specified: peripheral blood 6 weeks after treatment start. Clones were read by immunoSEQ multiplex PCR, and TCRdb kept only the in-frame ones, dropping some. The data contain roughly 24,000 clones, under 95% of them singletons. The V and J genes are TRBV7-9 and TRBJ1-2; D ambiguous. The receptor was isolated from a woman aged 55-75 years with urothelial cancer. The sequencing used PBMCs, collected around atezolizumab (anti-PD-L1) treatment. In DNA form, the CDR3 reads TGTGCCAGCAGCCTAAGTTCGGGGATTTATGGCTACACCTTC. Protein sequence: CASSLSSGIYGYTF.